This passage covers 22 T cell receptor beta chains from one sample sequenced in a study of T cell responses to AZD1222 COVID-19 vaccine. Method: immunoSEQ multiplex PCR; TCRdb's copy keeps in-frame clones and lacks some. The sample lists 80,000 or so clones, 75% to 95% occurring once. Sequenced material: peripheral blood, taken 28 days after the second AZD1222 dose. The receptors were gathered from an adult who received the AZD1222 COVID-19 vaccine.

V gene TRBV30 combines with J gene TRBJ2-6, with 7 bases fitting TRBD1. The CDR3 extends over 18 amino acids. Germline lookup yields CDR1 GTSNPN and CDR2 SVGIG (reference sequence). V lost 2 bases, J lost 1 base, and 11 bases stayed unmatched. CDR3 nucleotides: TGTGCCTGGAGTCCCTGGACAGGTTGGTTTTCTGGGGCCAACGTCCTGACTTTC. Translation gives CAWSPWTGWFSGANVLTF.

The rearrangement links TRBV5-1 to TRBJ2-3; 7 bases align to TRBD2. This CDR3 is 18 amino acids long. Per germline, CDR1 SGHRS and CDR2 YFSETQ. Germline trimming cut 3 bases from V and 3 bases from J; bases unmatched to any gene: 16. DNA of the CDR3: TGCGCCAGCAGCTCCTCCGGTGGGCTAGCGGAATTTACAGATACGCAGTATTTT. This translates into CASSSSGGLAEFTDTQYF.

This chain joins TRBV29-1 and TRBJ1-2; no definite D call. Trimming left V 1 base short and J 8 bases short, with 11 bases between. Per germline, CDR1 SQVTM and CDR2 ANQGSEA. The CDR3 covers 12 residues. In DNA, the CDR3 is TGCAGCGTTGAAGTGGAGACGATGGGCTACACCTTC. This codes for CSVEVETMGYTF.

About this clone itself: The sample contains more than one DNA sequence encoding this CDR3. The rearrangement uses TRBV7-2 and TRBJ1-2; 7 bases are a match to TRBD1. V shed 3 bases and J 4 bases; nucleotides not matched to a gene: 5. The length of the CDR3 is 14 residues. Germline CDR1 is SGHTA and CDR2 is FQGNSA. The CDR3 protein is CASSLQGGGYGYTF. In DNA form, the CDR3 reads TGTGCCAGCAGCTTGCAGGGGGGTGGCTATGGCTACACCTTC.

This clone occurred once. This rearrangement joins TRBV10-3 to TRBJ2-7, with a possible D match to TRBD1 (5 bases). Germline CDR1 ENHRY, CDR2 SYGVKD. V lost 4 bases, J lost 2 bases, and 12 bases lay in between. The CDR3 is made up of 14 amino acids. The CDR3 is CAISGGATTYEQYF. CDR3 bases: TGTGCCATCAGTGGTGGGGCTACTACCTACGAGCAGTACTTC.

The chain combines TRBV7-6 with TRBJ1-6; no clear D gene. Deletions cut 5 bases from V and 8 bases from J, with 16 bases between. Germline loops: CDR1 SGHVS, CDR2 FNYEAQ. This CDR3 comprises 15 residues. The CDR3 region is CASSARPNTDSPLHF. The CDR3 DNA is TGTGCCAGCAGCGCTCGACCTAATACCGATTCACCCCTCCACTTT.

CDR3 DNA sequence: TGTGCCTTCCTAGTCGTCGGTGCGGGAGAGACCCAGTACTTC. Encoded protein: CAFLVVGAGETQYF. The rearrangement uses TRBV30 and TRBJ2-5, with a weak D call TRBD2 (5 bases). In germline, CDR1 is GTSNPN, CDR2 SVGIG (reference sequence). The CDR3 runs 14 residues. Between the trimmed V and J ends, which lost 7 bases and 4 bases, there was a span of 19 bases.

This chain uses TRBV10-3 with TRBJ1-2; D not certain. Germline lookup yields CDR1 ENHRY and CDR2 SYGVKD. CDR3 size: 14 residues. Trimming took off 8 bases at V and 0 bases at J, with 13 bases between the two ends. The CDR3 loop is CAIESEKSNYGYTF. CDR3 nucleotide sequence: TGTGCCATCGAGTCGGAGAAGTCTAACTATGGCTACACCTTC.

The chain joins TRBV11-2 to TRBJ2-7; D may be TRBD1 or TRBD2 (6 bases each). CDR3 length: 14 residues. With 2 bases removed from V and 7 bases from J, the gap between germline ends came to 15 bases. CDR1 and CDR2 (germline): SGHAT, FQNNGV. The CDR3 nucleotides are TGTGCCAGCAGCTTAAACCGGGGGCGCGGGGAGCAGTACTTC. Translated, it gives CASSLNRGRGEQYF.

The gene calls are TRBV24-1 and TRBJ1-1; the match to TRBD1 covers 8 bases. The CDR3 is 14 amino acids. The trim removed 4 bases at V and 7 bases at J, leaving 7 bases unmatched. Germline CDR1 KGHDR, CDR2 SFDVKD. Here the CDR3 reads CATSDKDREGEAFF. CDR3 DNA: TGTGCCACCAGTGACAAGGACAGGGAAGGTGAAGCTTTCTTT.

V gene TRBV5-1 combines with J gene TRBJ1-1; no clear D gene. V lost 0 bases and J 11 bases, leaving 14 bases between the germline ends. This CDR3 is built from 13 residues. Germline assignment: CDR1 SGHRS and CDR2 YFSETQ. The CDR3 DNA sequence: TGCGCCAGCAGCTTGGAGTTTGGAACGGGGGCTTTCTTT. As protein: CASSLEFGTGAFF.

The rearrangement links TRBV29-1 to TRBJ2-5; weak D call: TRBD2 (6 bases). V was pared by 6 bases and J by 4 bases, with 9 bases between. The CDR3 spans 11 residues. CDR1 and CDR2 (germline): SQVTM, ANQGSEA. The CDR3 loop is CSVGGVETQYF. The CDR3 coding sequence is TGCAGCGTCGGCGGGGTAGAGACCCAGTACTTC.

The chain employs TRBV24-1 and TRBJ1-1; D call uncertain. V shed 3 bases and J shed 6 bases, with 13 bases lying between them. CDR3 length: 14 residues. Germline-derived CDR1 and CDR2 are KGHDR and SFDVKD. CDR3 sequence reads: CATSDPASGSEAFF. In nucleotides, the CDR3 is TGTGCCACCAGTGATCCCGCATCTGGGTCTGAAGCTTTCTTT.

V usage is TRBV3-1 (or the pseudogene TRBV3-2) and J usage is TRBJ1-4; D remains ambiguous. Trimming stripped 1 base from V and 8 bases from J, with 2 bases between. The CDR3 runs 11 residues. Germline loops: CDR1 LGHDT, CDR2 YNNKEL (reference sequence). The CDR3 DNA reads TGTGCCAGCAGCCAAGGAGAAAAACTGTTTTTT. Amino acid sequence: CASSQGEKLFF.

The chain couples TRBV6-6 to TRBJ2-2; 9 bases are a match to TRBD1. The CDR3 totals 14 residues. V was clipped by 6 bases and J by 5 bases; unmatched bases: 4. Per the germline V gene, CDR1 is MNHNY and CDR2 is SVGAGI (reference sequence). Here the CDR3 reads CASRGTGRTGELFF. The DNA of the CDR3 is TGTGCCAGCAGAGGGACAGGGAGGACCGGGGAGCTGTTTTTT.

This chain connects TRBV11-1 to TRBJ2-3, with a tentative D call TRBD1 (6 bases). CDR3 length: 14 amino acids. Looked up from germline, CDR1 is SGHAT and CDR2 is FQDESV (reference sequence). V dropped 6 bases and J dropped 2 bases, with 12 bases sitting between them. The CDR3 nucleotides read TGTGCCAGCAGGGTGCACAGGGCCACAGATACGCAGTATTTT. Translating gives CASRVHRATDTQYF. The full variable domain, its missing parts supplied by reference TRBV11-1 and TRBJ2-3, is EAEVAQSPRYKITEKSQAVAFWCDPISGHATLYWYRQILGQGPELLVQFQDESVVDDSQLPKDRFSAERLKGVDSTLKIQPAELGDSAMYLCASRVHRATDTQYFGPGTRLTVL.

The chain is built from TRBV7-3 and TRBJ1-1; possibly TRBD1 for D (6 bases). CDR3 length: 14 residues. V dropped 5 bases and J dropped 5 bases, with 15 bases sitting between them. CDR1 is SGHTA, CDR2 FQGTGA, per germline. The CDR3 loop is CASSPNRVGTEAFF. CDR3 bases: TGTGCCAGCAGCCCCAACAGGGTCGGGACTGAAGCTTTCTTT.

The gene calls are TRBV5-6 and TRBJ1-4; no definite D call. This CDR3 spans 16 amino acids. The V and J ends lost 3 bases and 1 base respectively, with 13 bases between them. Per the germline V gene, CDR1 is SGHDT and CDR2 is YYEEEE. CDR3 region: CASSSYLLLTNEKLFF. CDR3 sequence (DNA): TGTGCCAGCAGCTCCTACTTACTGTTAACTAATGAAAAACTGTTTTTT.

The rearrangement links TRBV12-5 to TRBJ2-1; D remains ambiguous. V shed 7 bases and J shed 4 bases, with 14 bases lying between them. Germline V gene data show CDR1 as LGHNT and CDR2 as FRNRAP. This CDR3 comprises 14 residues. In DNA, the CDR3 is TGTGCTAGTGCGAGTCGGATGGGGTACAATGAGCAGTTCTTC. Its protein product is CASASRMGYNEQFF.

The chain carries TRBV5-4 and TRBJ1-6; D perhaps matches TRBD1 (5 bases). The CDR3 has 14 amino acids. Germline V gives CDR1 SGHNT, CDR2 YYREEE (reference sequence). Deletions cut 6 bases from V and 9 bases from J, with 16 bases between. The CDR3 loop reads CASNSGGSGSPLHF. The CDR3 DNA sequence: TGTGCCAGCAATTCGGGGGGGTCTGGTTCACCCCTCCACTTT.

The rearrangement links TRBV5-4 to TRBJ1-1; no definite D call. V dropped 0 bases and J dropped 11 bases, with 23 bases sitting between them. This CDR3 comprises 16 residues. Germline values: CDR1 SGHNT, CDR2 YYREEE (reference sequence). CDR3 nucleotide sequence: TGTGCCAGCAGCTTGGGATTCCCTCCTTTCTCCGAGGGTGCTTTCTTT. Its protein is CASSLGFPPFSEGAFF.

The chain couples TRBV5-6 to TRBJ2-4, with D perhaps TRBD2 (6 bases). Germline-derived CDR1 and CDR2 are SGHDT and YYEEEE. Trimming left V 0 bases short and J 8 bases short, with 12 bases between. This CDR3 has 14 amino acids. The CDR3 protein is CASSLAGRSDIQYF. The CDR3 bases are TGTGCCAGCAGCTTGGCAGGGAGGTCTGACATTCAGTACTTC.